This T cell receptor (beta chain) was retrieved from a study of blood T cell repertoires in COVID-19. Overall study context: The United States, Italy and Spain were the sources of the acute and convalescent COVID-19 samples. The cDNA or gDNA used as material had been derived from T cells, B-cell-depleted T cells, or PBMCs.

Under the authors' procedure: Scientists estimated how many nucleated cells there were by amplifying reference gene primers. Libraries were prepared by immunoSEQ multiplex PCR; TCRdb keeps only in-frame clonotypes and omits some of them. V, J and clone size are taken as reported in that table, and D and trimming were inferred from the DNA itself. The data show fewer than 350,000 clones, approximately 91% seen once. Germline V CDR1 and CDR2: SGHRS, YFSETQ. The length of the CDR3 is 14 residues. V lost 0 bases and J lost 8; bases outside the gene matches: 7. The sequenced sample consisted of PBMCs or T cells enriched from blood (not recorded which). This receptor was taken from a woman between 35 and 50 years old with acute COVID-19. The chain uses TRBV5-1 and TRBJ1-2; 7 bases agree with TRBD1. The CDR3 bases are TGCGCCAGCAGCTTGGGAGGGGGCGAGTCGGGCTACACCTTC. Protein sequence: CASSLGGGESGYTF.